This entry concerns a single TCR beta chain. TCRdb keeps only in-frame clones here, not all; method: immunoSEQ multiplex PCR. The sample has 35,000 to 45,000 clones, around nine tenths seen once. This CDR3 contains 15 residues. Germline V gene data show CDR1 as LGHNA and CDR2 as YSLEER. Trimming took off 1 base at V and 3 bases at J, with 12 bases between the two ends. This record belongs to a study of graft-versus-host responses after intestinal transplantation. Overall study context: Following induction with anti-thymocyte globulin, all recipients were given tacrolimus and steroids for two to three years.

This TCR derives from a human patient who received an intestinal transplant, so some T cells may come from the graft donor. The rearrangement uses TRBV4-3 and TRBJ2-5; D is ambiguous. The input for sequencing was PBMCs, taken 524 days after transplant. The CDR3 here is CASSQGATPEETQYF. DNA for the CDR3: TGCGCCAGCAGCCAAGGAGCTACTCCCGAAGAGACCCAGTACTTC.